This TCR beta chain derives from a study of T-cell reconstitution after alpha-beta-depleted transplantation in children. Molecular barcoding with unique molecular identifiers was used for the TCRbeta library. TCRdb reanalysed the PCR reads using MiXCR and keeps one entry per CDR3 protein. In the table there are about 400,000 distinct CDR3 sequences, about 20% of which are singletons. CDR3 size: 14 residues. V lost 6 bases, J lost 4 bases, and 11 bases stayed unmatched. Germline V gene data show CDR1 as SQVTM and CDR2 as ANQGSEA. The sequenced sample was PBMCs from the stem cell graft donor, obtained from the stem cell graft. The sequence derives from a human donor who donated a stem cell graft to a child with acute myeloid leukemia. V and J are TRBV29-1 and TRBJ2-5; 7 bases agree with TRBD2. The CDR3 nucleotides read TGCAGCGTGGTGGGCGGGAGACGTGCAGAGACCCAGTACTTC. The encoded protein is CSVVGGRRAETQYF.